Presented here are 20 T cell receptor beta chains from one specimen sequenced in a study of blood T cell repertoires in COVID-19. Measured with immunoSEQ multiplex PCR; TCRdb has only the in-frame clones, and not every one. Of about 160,000 clones in the sample, around 84% were seen once. The sample taken for sequencing was peripheral blood. The receptors derive from a human donor with acute or convalescent COVID-19. The donor label of this sample is uncertain.

This clone was seen just once. This chain joins TRBV7-2 and TRBJ1-6; 8 bases are a match to TRBD1. Looked up from germline, CDR1 is SGHTA and CDR2 is FQGNSA. J gave up 9 bases and V 5 bases, and 15 bases lay outside the gene matches. The CDR3 consists of 17 residues. The CDR3 DNA reads TGTGCCAGCAGCCCAGGACAGGGACGATGGGGGGGTTCACCCCTCCACTTT. Protein: CASSPGQGRWGGSPLHF.

This chain connects TRBV28 to TRBJ2-4, with TRBD2 identical over 7 bases. Germline V lookup: CDR1 MDHEN, CDR2 SYDVKM. The trim removed 7 bases at V and 0 bases at J, leaving 18 bases unmatched. CDR3 length: 19 residues. Written as DNA, the CDR3 is TGTGCCAGCACTCCCAGTGGGGGGGTTCCCCAACTAGCCAAAAACATTCAGTACTTC. As protein: CASTPSGGVPQLAKNIQYF.

This sequence joins TRBV5-1 and TRBJ1-2; 7 positions match TRBD1. V lost 0 bases, J lost 4 bases, and 6 bases stayed unmatched. There are 15 residues in the CDR3. The V gene's germline CDR1 is SGHRS and CDR2 YFSETQ. The CDR3 loop is CASSLGGPGGYGYTF. The CDR3 coding sequence is TGCGCCAGCAGCTTGGGCGGGCCAGGGGGCTATGGCTACACCTTC.

This clone was recorded a few times. The V call is TRBV21-1, the J call TRBJ2-1; TRBD2, the table's D call, lacks a check against the DNA. TRBV21-1 has pseudogene status. CDR3 size: 19 residues. The CDR3 region has the DNA TGTGCCAGCAGCAAAGAAGGAGTGCCTAGCGGGGGGTTGTACAATGAGCAGTTCTTC. As protein: CASSKEGVPSGGLYNEQFF.

The V call is TRBV15, the J call TRBJ2-3; TRBD2 aligns across 8 bases. CDR3 length: 14 amino acids. Germline-derived CDR1 and CDR2 are LNHNV and YYDKDF (reference sequence). CDR3 protein: CSSAGGRVSDTQYF. The CDR3 DNA is TGTTCCTCGGCGGGGGGCCGGGTTTCAGATACGCAGTATTTT.

V gene TRBV28 combines with J gene TRBJ1-1; 8 nucleotides align to TRBD1. Germline loops: CDR1 MDHEN, CDR2 SYDVKM. J lost 6 bases, V lost 5 bases, and 8 bases had no gene match. The CDR3 is 14 residues long. CDR3 sequence (DNA): TGTGCCAGCAGTCTAGACAGGGGTTGGGCTGAAGCTTTCTTT. This codes for CASSLDRGWAEAFF.

The rearrangement links TRBV2 to TRBJ2-3, with TRBD2 matching 9 bases. This CDR3 comprises 14 residues. CDR1 and CDR2 from the germline V gene are SNHLY and FYNNEI. Trimming cost V 10 bases and J 2 bases; bases outside gene matches: 7. CDR3: CATLTSGITDTQYF. The CDR3 DNA sequence: TGTGCCACCCTGACTAGCGGAATCACAGATACGCAGTATTTT. The full variable domain, rest sourced from reference TRBV2 and TRBJ2-3, is EPEVTQTPSHQVTQMGQEVILRCVPISNHLYFYWYRQILGQKVEFLVSFYNNEISEKSEIFDDQFSVERPDGSNFTLKIRSTKLEDSAMYFCATLTSGITDTQYFGPGTRLTVL.

V usage is TRBV13 and J usage is TRBJ2-7; unclear D gene. The CDR3 is 15 amino acids. Germline CDR1 is PRHDT and CDR2 is FYEKMQ (reference sequence). Trimming stripped 5 bases from V and 4 bases from J, with 18 bases between. CDR3 DNA sequence: TGTGCCAGCAGCCCTACGACACCCAGTTGGTACGAGCAGTACTTC. Its protein product is CASSPTTPSWYEQYF. Full variable domain (rest looked up from reference TRBV13 and TRBJ2-7): AAGVIQSPRHLIKEKRETATLKCYPIPRHDTVYWYQQGPGQDPQFLISFYEKMQSDKGSIPDRFSAQQFSDYHSELNMSSLELGDSALYFCASSPTTPSWYEQYFGPGTRLTVT.

The chain joins TRBV12-2 to TRBJ1-1; TRBD1, the table's D call, was not compared with the DNA. TRBV12-2 is described as a pseudogene. The CDR3 covers 14 residues. DNA for the CDR3: TGTGCAAGTCGCATGACAGGGGTGAACACTGAAGCTTTCTTT. Its protein is CASRMTGVNTEAFF.

V usage is TRBV3-1 (or the pseudogene TRBV3-2) and J usage is TRBJ1-1, with 9 bases lining up with TRBD1. V shed 2 bases and J 5 bases; nucleotides not matched to a gene: 12. Germline-derived CDR1 and CDR2 are LGHDT and YNNKEL (reference sequence). The CDR3 has 17 amino acids. CDR3 nucleotides: TGTGCCAGCAGCCAAAGCCCGGGACAGGGAGGAAATACTGAAGCTTTCTTT. Its protein is CASSQSPGQGGNTEAFF.

This chain uses TRBV27 with TRBJ1-2; 7 bases agree with TRBD1. The CDR3 loop spans 15 amino acids. V shed 0 bases and J 4 bases; nucleotides not matched to a gene: 5. The germline V gene encodes CDR1 MNHEY and CDR2 SMNVEV (reference sequence). The CDR3: CASSLSGTVSYGYTF. The CDR3 DNA reads TGTGCCAGCAGTTTATCCGGGACAGTCAGCTATGGCTACACCTTC.

CDR3: CASSFVAGEGETQYF. CDR3 DNA: TGTGCCAGCAGTTTCGTAGCGGGGGAAGGTGAGACCCAGTACTTC. The rearrangement uses TRBV28 and TRBJ2-5, with 9 bases aligning to TRBD2. This CDR3 spans 15 amino acids. V dropped 3 bases and J dropped 5; count of bases not matched to a gene: 7. The V gene's germline CDR1 is MDHEN and CDR2 SYDVKM.

About this clone: The identical CDR3 is also encoded by other nucleotide sequences in the sample. The chain joins TRBV5-1 to TRBJ2-5; TRBD1 matches 8 bases. This CDR3 region has 14 residues. Germline loops: CDR1 SGHRS, CDR2 YFSETQ. V lost 3 bases, J lost 3 bases, and 4 bases stayed unmatched. CDR3 DNA sequence: TGCGCCAGCAGCTCCGGGACAGGAGAAGAGACCCAGTACTTC. It encodes CASSSGTGEETQYF. The variable domain in full, completed from reference TRBV5-1 and TRBJ2-5, reads KAGVTQTPRYLIKTRGQQVTLSCSPISGHRSVSWYQQTPGQGLQFLFEYFSETQRNKGNFPGRFSGRQFSNSRSEMNVSTLELGDSALYLCASSSGTGEETQYFGPGTRLLVL.

The chain carries TRBV7-9 and TRBJ2-1, with 7 bases matching TRBD2. The germline gives CDR1 SEHNR, CDR2 FQNEAQ (reference sequence). The CDR3 runs 16 residues. The V segment lost 5 bases and the J segment 6 bases; nucleotides outside the gene matches: 13. As DNA, the CDR3 is TGTGCCAGCAGCCTACGAAGCGGGGCTCAGGGCAATGAGCAGTTCTTC. It encodes CASSLRSGAQGNEQFF.

CDR3 sequence reads: CASRTDKWNSGNTIYF. The CDR3 DNA reads as TGTGCCAGCAGGACAGACAAGTGGAACTCTGGAAACACCATATATTTT. This chain uses TRBV7-9 with TRBJ1-3, with D perhaps matching TRBD1 (5 bases). The CDR3 runs to 16 residues. V lost 6 bases and J 0 bases, leaving 15 bases between the germline ends. The germline V gene has CDR1 SEHNR and CDR2 FQNEAQ (reference sequence).

A single count supports this clone. The V and J genes are TRBV7-3 and TRBJ2-3; D is possibly TRBD2 (7 bases). Trimming took off 1 base at V and 3 bases at J, with 11 bases between the two ends. The CDR3 length is 15 residues. Per the germline V gene, CDR1 is SGHTA and CDR2 is FQGTGA. This CDR3 is CASSLKGGVTDTQYF. Written as DNA, the CDR3 is TGTGCCAGCAGCTTAAAAGGGGGGGTGACAGATACGCAGTATTTT.

In its sample, this clone was seen once. The V gene is TRBV7-9, the J gene TRBJ2-7; TRBD1 matches 9 bases. The V gene end was trimmed by 4 bases and the J gene end by 0 bases; junction bases not matched to a gene: 7. CDR3 length equals 16 residues. Per germline, CDR1 SEHNR and CDR2 FQNEAQ (reference sequence). CDR3 DNA sequence: TGTGCCAGCAGCTCTGACGGGACAGGGCACTCCTACGAGCAGTACTTC. It translates to CASSSDGTGHSYEQYF.

The J gene is TRBJ1-1, the V gene TRBV7-2; D remains ambiguous. V shed 2 bases and J shed 1 base, with 5 bases lying between them. The length of the CDR3 is 13 residues. CDR1 and CDR2 (germline): SGHTA, FQGNSA. The CDR3: CASSLHRNTEAFF. CDR3 sequence (DNA): TGTGCCAGCAGCTTACACAGGAACACTGAAGCTTTCTTT.

The chain recombines TRBV10-3 with TRBJ2-3; 9 bases map to TRBD2. Germline-derived CDR1 and CDR2 are ENHRY and SYGVKD. The CDR3 length is 15 residues. V shed 11 bases, J shed 1 base, and the junction held 10 bases outside the gene matches. CDR3 in DNA: TGTGCCGCGGGTAGCGGGGGCCGGGGCACAGATACGCAGTATTTT. It specifies CAAGSGGRGTDTQYF.

The gene calls are TRBV5-1 and TRBJ2-5, with 9 positions matching TRBD1. Germline loops: CDR1 SGHRS, CDR2 YFSETQ. V was clipped by 5 bases and J by 5 bases; unmatched bases: 4. This CDR3 is 13 amino acids long. CDR3 sequence: CASRQGAQETQYF. In DNA, the CDR3 is TGCGCCAGCAGACAGGGGGCGCAGGAGACCCAGTACTTC.